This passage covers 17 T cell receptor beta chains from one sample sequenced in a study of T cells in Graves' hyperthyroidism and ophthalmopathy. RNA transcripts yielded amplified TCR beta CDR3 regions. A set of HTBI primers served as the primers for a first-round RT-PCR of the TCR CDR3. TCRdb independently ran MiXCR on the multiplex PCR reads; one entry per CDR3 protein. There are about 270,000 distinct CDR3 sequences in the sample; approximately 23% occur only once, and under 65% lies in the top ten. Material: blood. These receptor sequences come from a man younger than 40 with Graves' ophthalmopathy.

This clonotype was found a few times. This CDR3 reads CASNRDPGSNEQFF. The CDR3 bases are TGCGCCAGCAACCGGGACCCCGGGTCTAATGAGCAGTTCTTC. The J gene is TRBJ2-1, the V gene TRBV5-1; D tentatively fits TRBD1 or TRBD2 (5 bases each). The CDR3 spans 14 residues. The germline V gene encodes CDR1 SGHRS and CDR2 YFSETQ. Trimming took off 6 bases at V and 7 bases at J, with 17 bases between the two ends.

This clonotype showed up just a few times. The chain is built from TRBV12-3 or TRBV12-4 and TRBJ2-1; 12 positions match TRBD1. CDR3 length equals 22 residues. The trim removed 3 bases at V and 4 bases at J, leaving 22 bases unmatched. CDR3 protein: CASSLGQGASLFLAGRYNEQFF. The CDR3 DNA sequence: TGTGCCAGCAGTTTGGGACAGGGGGCCTCACTTTTTCTAGCGGGACGGTACAATGAGCAGTTCTTC.

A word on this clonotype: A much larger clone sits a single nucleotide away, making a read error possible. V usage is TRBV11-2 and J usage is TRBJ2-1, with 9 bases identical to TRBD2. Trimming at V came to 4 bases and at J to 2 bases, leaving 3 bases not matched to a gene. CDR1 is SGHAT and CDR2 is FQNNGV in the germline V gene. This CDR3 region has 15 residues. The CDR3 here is CASSSGLATYNEQFF. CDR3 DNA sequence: TGTGCCAGCAGCTCCGGACTAGCGACCTACAATGAGCAGTTCTTC.

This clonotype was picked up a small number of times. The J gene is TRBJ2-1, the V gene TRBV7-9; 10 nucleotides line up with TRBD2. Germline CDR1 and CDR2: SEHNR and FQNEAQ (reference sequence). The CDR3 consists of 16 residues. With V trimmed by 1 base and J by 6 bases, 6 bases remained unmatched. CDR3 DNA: TGTGCCAGCAGCTTAGGTTCTAGCGGGAGAGGCAATGAGCAGTTCTTC. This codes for CASSLGSSGRGNEQFF.

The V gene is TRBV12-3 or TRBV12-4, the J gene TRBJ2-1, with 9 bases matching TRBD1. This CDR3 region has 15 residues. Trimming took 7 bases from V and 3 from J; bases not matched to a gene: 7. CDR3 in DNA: TGTGCCAGCACCCTCCGGGACAGGGTCTACAATGAGCAGTTCTTC. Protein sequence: CASTLRDRVYNEQFF.

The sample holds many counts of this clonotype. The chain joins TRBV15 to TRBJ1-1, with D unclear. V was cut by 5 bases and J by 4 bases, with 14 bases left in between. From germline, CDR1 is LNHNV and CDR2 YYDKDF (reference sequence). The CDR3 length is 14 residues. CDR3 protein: CATSVNPGVTEAFF. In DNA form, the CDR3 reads TGTGCCACCAGCGTTAACCCTGGGGTCACTGAAGCTTTCTTT.

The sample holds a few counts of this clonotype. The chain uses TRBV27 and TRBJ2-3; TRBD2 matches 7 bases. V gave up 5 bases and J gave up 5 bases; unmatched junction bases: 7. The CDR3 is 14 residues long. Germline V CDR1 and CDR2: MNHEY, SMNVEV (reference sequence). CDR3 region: CASSLKGLIDTQYF. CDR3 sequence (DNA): TGTGCCAGCAGTCTCAAGGGACTAATAGATACGCAGTATTTT.

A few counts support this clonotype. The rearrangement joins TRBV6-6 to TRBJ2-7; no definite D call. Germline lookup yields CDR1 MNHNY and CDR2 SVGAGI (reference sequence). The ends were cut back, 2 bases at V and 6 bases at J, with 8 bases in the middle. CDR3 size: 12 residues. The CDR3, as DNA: TGTGCCAGCAGTTACGGTGGAGCCGAGCAGTACTTC. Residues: CASSYGGAEQYF.

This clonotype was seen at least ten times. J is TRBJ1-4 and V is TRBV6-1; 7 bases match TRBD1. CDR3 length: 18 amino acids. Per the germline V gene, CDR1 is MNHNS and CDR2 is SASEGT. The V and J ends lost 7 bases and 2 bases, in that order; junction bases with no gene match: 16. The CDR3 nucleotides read TGTGCCAGCACCACGGGACAGCCTGGGGGACTGACTAATGAAAAACTGTTTTTT. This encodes CASTTGQPGGLTNEKLFF.

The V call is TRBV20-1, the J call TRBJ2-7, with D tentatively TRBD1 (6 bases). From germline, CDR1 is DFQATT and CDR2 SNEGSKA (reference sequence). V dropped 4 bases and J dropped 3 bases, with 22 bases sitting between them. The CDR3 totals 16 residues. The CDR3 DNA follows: TGCAGTGCTATTACCCCCGGAACAGGGAGATTCTACGAGCAGTACTTC. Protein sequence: CSAITPGTGRFYEQYF.

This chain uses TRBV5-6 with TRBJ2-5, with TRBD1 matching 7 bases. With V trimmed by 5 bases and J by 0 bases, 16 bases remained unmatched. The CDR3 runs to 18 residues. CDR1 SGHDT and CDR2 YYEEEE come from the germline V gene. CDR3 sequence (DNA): TGTGCCAGCAGTCGAGGACCATACAGGGGACCTGACCAAGAGACCCAGTACTTC. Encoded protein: CASSRGPYRGPDQETQYF.

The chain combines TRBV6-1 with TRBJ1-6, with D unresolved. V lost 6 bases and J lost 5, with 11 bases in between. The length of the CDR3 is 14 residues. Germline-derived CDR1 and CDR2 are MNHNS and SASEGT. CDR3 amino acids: CASSGIENNSPLHF. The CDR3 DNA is TGTGCCAGCAGCGGGATAGAGAATAATTCACCCCTCCACTTT.

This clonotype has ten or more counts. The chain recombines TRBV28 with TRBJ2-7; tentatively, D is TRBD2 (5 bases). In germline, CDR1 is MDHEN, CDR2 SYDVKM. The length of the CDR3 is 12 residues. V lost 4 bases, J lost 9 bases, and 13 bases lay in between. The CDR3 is CASSSGLVGQYF. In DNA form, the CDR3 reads TGTGCCAGCAGTTCAGGACTGGTAGGGCAGTACTTC.

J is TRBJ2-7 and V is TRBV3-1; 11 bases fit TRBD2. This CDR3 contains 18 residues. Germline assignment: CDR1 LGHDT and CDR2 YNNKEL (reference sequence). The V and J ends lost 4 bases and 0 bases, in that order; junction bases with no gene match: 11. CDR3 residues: CASSLTSGRVGSSYEQYF. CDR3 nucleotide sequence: TGTGCCAGCAGCCTAACTAGCGGGAGAGTCGGGAGCTCCTACGAGCAGTACTTC.

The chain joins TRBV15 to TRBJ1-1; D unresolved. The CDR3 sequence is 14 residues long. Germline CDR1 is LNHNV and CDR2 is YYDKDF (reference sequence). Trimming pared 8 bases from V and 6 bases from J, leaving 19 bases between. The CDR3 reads CATAARARAAEAFF. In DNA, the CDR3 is TGTGCCACCGCGGCGAGGGCGCGGGCCGCTGAAGCTTTCTTT.

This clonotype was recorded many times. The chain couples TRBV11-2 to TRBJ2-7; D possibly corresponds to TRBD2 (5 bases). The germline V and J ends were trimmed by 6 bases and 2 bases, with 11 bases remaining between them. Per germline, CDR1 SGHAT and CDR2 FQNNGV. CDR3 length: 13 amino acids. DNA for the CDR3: TGTGCCAGCAGGAGAACTAGTGCCTACGAGCAGTACTTC. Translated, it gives CASRRTSAYEQYF.

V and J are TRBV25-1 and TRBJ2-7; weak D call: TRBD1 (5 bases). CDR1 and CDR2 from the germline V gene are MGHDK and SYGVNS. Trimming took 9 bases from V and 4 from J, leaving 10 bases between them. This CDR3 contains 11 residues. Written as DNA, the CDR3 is TGTGCCAGTCAGACAGCTTACGAGCAGTACTTC. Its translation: CASQTAYEQYF.